This T cell receptor beta chain emerged from a study of response to subunit inactivated influenza vaccine. Study findings and constraints: With each seasonal influenza vaccination, the authors suggested, few new T cells are recruited.

MiXCR was run by TCRdb on the RT-PCR reads, yielding one entry per CDR3 protein. The sample includes 150,000 or so distinct CDR3 sequences, roughly a tenth of them seen just once. V was clipped by 0 bases and J by 5 bases, with 5 bases between them. Germline V CDR1 and CDR2: SGHKS, YYEKEE (reference sequence). The CDR3 length is 13 residues. This clonotype was seen ten or more times. Its matching antigen is unknown. The input for sequencing was non-naive T cells sorted from PBMCs, taken roughly 48 days after vaccination. The sequence was obtained from a man over 45 who received an inactivated influenza vaccine. J is TRBJ2-2 and V is TRBV5-5; D uncertain. This CDR3 reads CASSLVGTGELFF. DNA for the CDR3: TGTGCCAGCAGCTTGGTAGGAACCGGGGAGCTGTTTTTT.